The 12 T cell receptor beta chains reported below all come from one sample, sequenced in a study of blood T cell repertoires in COVID-19. TCRdb's copy holds only in-frame clones and misses some; the assay was immunoSEQ multiplex PCR. The sample has roughly 140,000 clones, around nine tenths seen once. The sequenced sample consisted of peripheral blood. The receptors shown here come from a human donor in a cohort sampled during active COVID-19.

V usage is TRBV30 and J usage is TRBJ2-7; no clear D. Trimming left V 4 bases short and J 3 bases short, with 16 bases between. The CDR3 contains 14 residues. The germline V gene encodes CDR1 GTSNPN and CDR2 SVGIG (reference sequence). The CDR3 reads CAWKRLITNYEQYF. As DNA, the CDR3 is TGTGCCTGGAAACGACTTATTACCAACTACGAGCAGTACTTC.

The genes are TRBV4-1 and TRBJ2-3, with 8 bases aligning to TRBD2. V gave up 4 bases and J gave up 5 bases; unmatched junction bases: 11. Per the germline V gene, CDR1 is MGHRA and CDR2 is YSYEKL. The CDR3 is 16 residues long. CDR3 protein: CASSRHGGAPEDTQYF. The CDR3 DNA follows: TGCGCCAGCAGCCGGCACGGGGGGGCGCCGGAAGATACGCAGTATTTT.

The genes are TRBV10-3 and TRBJ2-7; 7 bases agree with TRBD1. The V segment lost 10 bases and the J segment 6 bases; nucleotides outside the gene matches: 12. CDR1 ENHRY and CDR2 SYGVKD come from the germline V gene. The CDR3 covers 13 residues. The CDR3 nucleotides are TGTGCCACCGACACAGGGGAAGGGTCCGAGCAGTACTTC. Amino acids: CATDTGEGSEQYF.

V is TRBV11-1 and J is TRBJ1-1, with a tentative D call TRBD1 (5 bases). This CDR3 region has 15 residues. The ends were cut back, 2 bases at V and 3 bases at J, with 13 bases in the middle. The germline V gene has CDR1 SGHAT and CDR2 FQDESV (reference sequence). CDR3 coding DNA: TGTGCCAGCAGCTTATCGCCTCGGGGGGACACTGAAGCTTTCTTT. Translating it yields CASSLSPRGDTEAFF.

This clone was detected only once. The chain combines TRBV7-2 with TRBJ2-7; D is possibly TRBD2 (6 bases). Germline V lookup: CDR1 SGHTA, CDR2 FQGNSA. CDR3 size: 12 residues. V lost 5 bases and J 10 bases, leaving 15 bases between the germline ends. CDR3 in DNA: TGTGCCAGCAGCACCCTGACTAGTTCCCAGTACTTC. It encodes CASSTLTSSQYF.

The chain combines TRBV7-2 with TRBJ2-1; 13 bases map to TRBD2. The CDR3 has 15 amino acids. CDR1 is SGHTA and CDR2 is FQGNSA in the germline V gene. The trim removed 5 bases at V and 7 bases at J, leaving 5 bases unmatched. The CDR3 is CASSQGLAGENEQFF. In DNA, the CDR3 is TGTGCCAGCAGCCAAGGACTAGCGGGGGAGAATGAGCAGTTCTTC.

V gene TRBV6-5 combines with J gene TRBJ1-6, with D tentatively TRBD1 (5 bases). The ends were cut back, 6 bases at V and 8 bases at J, with 14 bases in the middle. Germline lookup yields CDR1 MNHEY and CDR2 SVGAGI. The CDR3 length is 14 residues. CDR3 residues: CASRQGGGDSPLHF. The CDR3 coding sequence is TGTGCCAGCAGACAAGGCGGGGGGGATTCACCCCTCCACTTT.

V and J are TRBV4-1 and TRBJ1-4, with D uncertain. Germline V gene sequence: CDR1 MGHRA, CDR2 YSYEKL. With 4 bases removed from V and 12 bases from J, the gap between germline ends came to 12 bases. This CDR3 has 12 amino acids. CDR3 region: CASSPSLRELFF. CDR3 DNA: TGCGCCAGCAGCCCATCATTGCGAGAACTGTTTTTT.

V gene TRBV2 combines with J gene TRBJ2-1, with D uncertain. Trimming left V 5 bases short and J 7 bases short, with 18 bases between. Per germline, CDR1 SNHLY and CDR2 FYNNEI. The CDR3 contains 15 residues. CDR3 DNA sequence: TGTGCCAGCAGTCAATTGGAGTCCGTATTGAATGAGCAGTTCTTC. Residues: CASSQLESVLNEQFF.

V usage is TRBV7-6 and J usage is TRBJ2-6; 8 bases align to TRBD2. Germline V gene data show CDR1 as SGHVS and CDR2 as FNYEAQ. V lost 1 base, J lost 0 bases, and 5 bases stayed unmatched. The CDR3 contains 18 residues. DNA for the CDR3: TGTGCCAGCAGCTTAGAGGCGGGGGGTCCCTCTGGGGCCAACGTCCTGACTTTC. As protein: CASSLEAGGPSGANVLTF.

V and J are TRBV4-1 and TRBJ1-2, with D perhaps TRBD1 (6 bases). V lost 0 bases to trimming and J lost 4 bases, with 9 bases between them. The CDR3 totals 14 residues. Germline assignment: CDR1 MGHRA and CDR2 YSYEKL. The chain's CDR3 is CASSQEQGPYGYTF. In nucleotides, the CDR3 is TGCGCCAGCAGCCAAGAGCAGGGGCCCTATGGCTACACCTTC.

This clone was seen a single time. The chain recombines TRBV5-8 with TRBJ2-7, with D hard to call. The CDR3 has 14 amino acids. V lost 1 base, J lost 4 bases, and 12 bases lay in between. CDR1 and CDR2 from the germline V gene are SGHTS and YDEGEE. CDR3 region: CASSLSLRTYEQYF. CDR3 in DNA: TGTGCCAGCAGCTTGTCCCTTCGCACTTACGAGCAGTACTTC.